These 10 T cell receptor beta chains came from one sample sequenced in a study of glioma-infiltrating T cells after dendritic cell vaccination. The time point was: after dendritic cell vaccination, including at tumor progression/relapse. Libraries were prepared by immunoSEQ multiplex PCR; TCRdb keeps only in-frame clonotypes and omits some of them. The table includes 90,000 to 140,000 clones, around 91% detected once. The input for sequencing was blood, taken after dendritic cell vaccination. Receptors were obtained from a human donor with glioblastoma.

The chain links TRBV30 to TRBJ2-1; the match to TRBD2 covers 10 bases. Germline V lookup: CDR1 GTSNPN, CDR2 SVGIG (reference sequence). The CDR3 has 17 residues. V gave up 1 base and J gave up 3 bases; unmatched junction bases: 9. The CDR3 reads CAWSAYLAGGIYNEQFF. CDR3 bases: TGTGCCTGGAGTGCGTACTTAGCGGGGGGTATCTACAATGAGCAGTTCTTC.

The CDR3 loop is CATSRVRLAGGGSYNEQFF. CDR3 nucleotide sequence: TGTGCCACCAGCAGAGTCAGGCTAGCGGGAGGTGGATCCTACAATGAGCAGTTCTTC. The genes are TRBV15 and TRBJ2-1, with 11 bases aligning to TRBD2. This CDR3 is 19 amino acids long. With 1 base clipped from V and 1 base from J, the junction kept 9 bases outside the gene matches. Germline-derived CDR1 and CDR2 are LNHNV and YYDKDF (reference sequence).

The chain recombines TRBV15 with TRBJ2-7; 13 bases are a match to TRBD2. V was clipped by 1 base and J by 2 bases; unmatched bases: 8. This CDR3 has 18 residues. The germline CDR1 and CDR2 sequences are LNHNV and YYDKDF (reference sequence). The CDR3, as DNA: TGTGCCACCAGCAGAGTAATCGGACTAGCGGGAGTAGCCTACGAGCAGTACTTC. Residues: CATSRVIGLAGVAYEQYF. The complete variable domain, with remaining parts taken from reference TRBV15 and TRBJ2-7, reads DAMVIQNPRYQVTQFGKPVTLSCSQTLNHNVMYWYQQKSSQAPKLLFHYYDKDFNNEADTPDNFQSRRPNTSFCFLDIRSPGLGDTAMYLCATSRVIGLAGVAYEQYFGPGTRLTVT.

The gene calls are TRBV2 and TRBJ1-5; 11 bases agree with TRBD1. CDR1 SNHLY and CDR2 FYNNEI come from the germline V gene. The CDR3 has 14 amino acids. J lost 7 bases, V lost 6 bases, and 5 bases had no gene match. Here the CDR3 reads CASRRTGGRQPQHF. The CDR3 DNA sequence: TGTGCCAGCAGGAGGACAGGGGGCCGGCAGCCCCAGCATTTT.

This clone was found once. At the DNA level, this CDR3 is encoded by other sequences in the same sample as well. The chain employs TRBV18 and TRBJ2-6, with TRBD1 matching over 7 bases. The CDR3 is 15 amino acids. Unmatched junction bases numbered 1, after V lost 1 base and J lost 4 bases. Germline loops: CDR1 KGHSH, CDR2 LQKENI. The CDR3 region has the DNA TGTGCCAGCTCACCACAGGGGGCCGGGGCCAACGTCCTGACTTTC. Amino acids: CASSPQGAGANVLTF.

In its sample, this clone was seen once. This chain uses TRBV5-6 with TRBJ1-4, with D tentatively TRBD1 (6 bases). Germline CDR1 reads SGHDT; CDR2 reads YYEEEE. CDR3 length equals 16 residues. Trimming shortened V by 0 bases and J by 4 bases, and 13 bases separated the two germline ends. CDR3 DNA sequence: TGTGCCAGCAGCTTGGCCCGGACAGACCGTAATGAAAAACTGTTTTTT. This gives the protein CASSLARTDRNEKLFF.

The V call is TRBV10-2, the J call TRBJ2-1; 13 bases are shared with TRBD2. CDR1 is WSHSY, CDR2 SAAADI, per germline. Germline trimming cut 6 bases from V and 2 bases from J; bases unmatched to any gene: 10. The CDR3 runs 18 residues. CDR3 sequence reads: CASRSGTSGRATYNEQFF. The CDR3, as DNA: TGCGCCAGCAGATCCGGAACTAGCGGGAGGGCAACCTACAATGAGCAGTTCTTC.

This chain joins TRBV5-1 and TRBJ2-3; 9 positions match TRBD2. This CDR3 has 17 residues. Trimming took 0 bases from V and 4 from J; bases not matched to a gene: 9. Germline V gene data show CDR1 as SGHRS and CDR2 as YFSETQ. CDR3 loop: CASSLAPAGGPADTQYF. The CDR3 nucleotides read TGCGCCAGCAGCTTGGCCCCGGCGGGAGGGCCCGCAGATACGCAGTATTTT.

Here the CDR3 reads CASSLARVWTDTQYF. The CDR3 DNA sequence: TGCGCCAGCAGCTTAGCGCGGGTTTGGACAGATACGCAGTATTTT. This chain uses TRBV5-1 with TRBJ2-3; possible D gene TRBD2, 5 bases. Trimming took 2 bases from V and 3 from J, leaving 13 bases between them. The germline V gene encodes CDR1 SGHRS and CDR2 YFSETQ. The CDR3 loop spans 15 amino acids. Full variable domain (remainder filled in from reference TRBV5-1 and TRBJ2-3): KAGVTQTPRYLIKTRGQQVTLSCSPISGHRSVSWYQQTPGQGLQFLFEYFSETQRNKGNFPGRFSGRQFSNSRSEMNVSTLELGDSALYLCASSLARVWTDTQYFGPGTRLTVL.

This chain uses TRBV2 with TRBJ2-7; maybe TRBD2 (6 bases). This CDR3 spans 13 amino acids. CDR1 is SNHLY, CDR2 FYNNEI, per germline. Trimming removed 8 bases from V and 0 bases from J, with 11 bases in between. Here the CDR3 reads CASGHSGSYEQYF. The DNA of the CDR3 is TGTGCCAGCGGCCATAGCGGCTCCTACGAGCAGTACTTC.